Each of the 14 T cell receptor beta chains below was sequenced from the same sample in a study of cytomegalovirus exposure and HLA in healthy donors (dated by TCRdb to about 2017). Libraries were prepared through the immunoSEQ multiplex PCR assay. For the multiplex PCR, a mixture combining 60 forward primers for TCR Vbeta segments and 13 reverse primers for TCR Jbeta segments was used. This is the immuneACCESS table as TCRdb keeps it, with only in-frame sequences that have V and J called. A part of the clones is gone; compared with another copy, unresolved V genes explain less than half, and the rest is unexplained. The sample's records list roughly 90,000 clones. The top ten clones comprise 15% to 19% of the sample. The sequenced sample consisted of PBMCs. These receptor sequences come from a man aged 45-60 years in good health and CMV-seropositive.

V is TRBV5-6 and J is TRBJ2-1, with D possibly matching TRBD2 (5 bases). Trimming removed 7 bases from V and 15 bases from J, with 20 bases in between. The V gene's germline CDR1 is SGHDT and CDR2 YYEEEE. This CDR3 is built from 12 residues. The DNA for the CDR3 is TGTGCCAGCCTTAAAACTTCCGGGAATACGTTCTTC. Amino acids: CASLKTSGNTFF.

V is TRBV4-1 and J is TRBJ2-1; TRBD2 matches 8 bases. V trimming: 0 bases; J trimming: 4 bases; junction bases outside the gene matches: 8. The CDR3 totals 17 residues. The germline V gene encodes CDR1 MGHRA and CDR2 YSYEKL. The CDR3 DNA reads TGCGCCAGCAGCCAAGAAGGAGCGGGAGCTATTTACAATGAGCAGTTCTTC. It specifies CASSQEGAGAIYNEQFF.

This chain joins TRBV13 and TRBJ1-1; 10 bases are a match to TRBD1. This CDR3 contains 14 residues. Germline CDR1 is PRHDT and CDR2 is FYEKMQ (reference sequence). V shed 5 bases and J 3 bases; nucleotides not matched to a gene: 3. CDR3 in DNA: TGTGCCAGCAGCAGTGGACAGGGGGACACTGAAGCTTTCTTT. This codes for CASSSGQGDTEAFF.

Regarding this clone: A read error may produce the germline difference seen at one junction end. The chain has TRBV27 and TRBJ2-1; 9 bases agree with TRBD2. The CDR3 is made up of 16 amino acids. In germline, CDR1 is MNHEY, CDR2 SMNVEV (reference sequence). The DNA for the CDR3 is TGTGCCAACAGTTTTTATCCGGGACTAGCCCACAATGAGCAGTTCTTC. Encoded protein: CANSFYPGLAHNEQFF.

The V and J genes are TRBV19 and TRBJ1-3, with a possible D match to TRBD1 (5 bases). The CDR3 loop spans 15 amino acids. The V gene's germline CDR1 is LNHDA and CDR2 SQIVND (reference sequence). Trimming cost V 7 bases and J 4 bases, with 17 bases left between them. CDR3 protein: CASTHRGGAGNTIYF. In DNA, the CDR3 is TGTGCCAGTACCCACCGAGGAGGGGCGGGAAACACCATATATTTT.

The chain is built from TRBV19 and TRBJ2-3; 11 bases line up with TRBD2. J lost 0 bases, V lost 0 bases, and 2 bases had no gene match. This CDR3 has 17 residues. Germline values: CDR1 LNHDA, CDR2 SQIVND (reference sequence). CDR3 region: CASSIDRTSGSTDTQYF. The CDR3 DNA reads TGTGCCAGTAGTATAGACAGGACTAGCGGGAGCACAGATACGCAGTATTTT.

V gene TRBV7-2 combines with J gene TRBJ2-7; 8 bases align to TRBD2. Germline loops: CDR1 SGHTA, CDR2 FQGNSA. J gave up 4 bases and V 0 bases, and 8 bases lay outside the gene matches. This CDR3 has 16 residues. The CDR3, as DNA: TGTGCCAGCAGCTTAGCACGGCGGGAGGAAGGTTACGAGCAGTACTTC. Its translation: CASSLARREEGYEQYF.

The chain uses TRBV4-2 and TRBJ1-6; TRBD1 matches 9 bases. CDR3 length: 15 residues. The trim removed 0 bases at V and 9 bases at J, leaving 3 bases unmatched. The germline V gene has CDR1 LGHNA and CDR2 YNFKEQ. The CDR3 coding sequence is TGTGCCAGCAGCCAAGATTGGGACAGGGTTTCACCCCTCCACTTT. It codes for CASSQDWDRVSPLHF.

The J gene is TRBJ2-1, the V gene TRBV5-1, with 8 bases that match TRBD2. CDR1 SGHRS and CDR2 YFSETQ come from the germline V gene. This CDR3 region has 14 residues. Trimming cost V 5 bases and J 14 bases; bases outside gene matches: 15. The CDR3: CASSLAPREGSKFF. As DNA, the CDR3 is TGCGCCAGCAGTCTGGCCCCACGGGAGGGTTCGAAGTTCTTC.

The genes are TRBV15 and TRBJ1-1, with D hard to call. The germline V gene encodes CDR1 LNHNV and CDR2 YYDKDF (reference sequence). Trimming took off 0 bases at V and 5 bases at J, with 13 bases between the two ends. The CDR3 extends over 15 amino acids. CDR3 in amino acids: CATSREWEWRTEAFF. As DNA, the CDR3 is TGTGCCACCAGCAGAGAGTGGGAGTGGAGGACTGAAGCTTTCTTT.

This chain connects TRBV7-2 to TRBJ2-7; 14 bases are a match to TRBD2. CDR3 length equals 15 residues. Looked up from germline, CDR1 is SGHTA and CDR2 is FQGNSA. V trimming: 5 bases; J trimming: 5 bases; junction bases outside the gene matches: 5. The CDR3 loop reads CASSRLAGGPHEQYV. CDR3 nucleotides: TGTGCCAGCAGCCGACTAGCGGGAGGGCCCCACGAGCAGTACGTC.

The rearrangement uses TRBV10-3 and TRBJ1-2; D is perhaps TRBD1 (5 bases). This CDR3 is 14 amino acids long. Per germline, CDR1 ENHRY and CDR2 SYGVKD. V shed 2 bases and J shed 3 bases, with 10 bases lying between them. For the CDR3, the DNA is TGTGCCATCAGTGAGAGACAGAACGACTATGGCTACACCTTC. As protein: CAISERQNDYGYTF.

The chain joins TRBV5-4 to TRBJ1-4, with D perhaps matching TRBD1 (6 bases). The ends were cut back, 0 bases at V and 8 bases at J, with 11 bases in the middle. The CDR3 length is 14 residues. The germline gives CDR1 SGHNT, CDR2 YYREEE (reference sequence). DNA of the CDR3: TGTGCCAGCAGCTTGGGGGGGCGCCGGGAAAAACTGTTTTTT. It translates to CASSLGGRREKLFF.

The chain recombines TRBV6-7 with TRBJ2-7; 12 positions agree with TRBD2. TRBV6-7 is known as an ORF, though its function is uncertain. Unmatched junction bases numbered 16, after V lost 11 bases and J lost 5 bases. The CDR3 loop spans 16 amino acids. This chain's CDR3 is CAPRDLAGGLDHEQYV. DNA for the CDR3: TGTGCCCCCAGGGATCTAGCGGGAGGGCTTGACCACGAGCAGTACGTC.